This T cell receptor (beta chain) was obtained from a study of monozygotic twins with inflammatory bowel disease. Each TCR library used 3500 ng of total RNA. In eight separate reactions per sample, cDNA was generated. TCRdb reworked the 5' RACE reads into one entry per CDR3 protein, no DNA. This table lists approximately 400,000 distinct CDR3 sequences. The CDR3 is 18 amino acids. Germline assignment: CDR1 SGHAT and CDR2 FQDESV (reference sequence). A word on this clonotype: Its antigen is not identified.

Broader study findings: A distinction between different T cell subtypes was not possible. Patient-to-patient differences in immunosuppressive treatment may have added variability to the repertoires.

Sequencing was done on a sample of blood. This sequence was found in a human donor with ulcerative colitis or Crohn's disease, or a healthy co-twin of an affected twin (not recorded which). V is TRBV11-1 and J is TRBJ2-1; TCRdb names TRBD2, which stays unverified in the absence of DNA. This CDR3 reads CASSFPRGTPPSYNEQFF.